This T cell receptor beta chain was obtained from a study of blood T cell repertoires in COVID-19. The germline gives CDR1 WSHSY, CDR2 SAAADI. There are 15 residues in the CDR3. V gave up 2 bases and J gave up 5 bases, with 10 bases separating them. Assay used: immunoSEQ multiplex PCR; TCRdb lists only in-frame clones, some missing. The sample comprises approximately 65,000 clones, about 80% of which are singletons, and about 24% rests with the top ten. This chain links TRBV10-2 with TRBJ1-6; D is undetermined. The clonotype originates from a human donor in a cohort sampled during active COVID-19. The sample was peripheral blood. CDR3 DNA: TGCGCCAGCAGTGAGGGAGGGTTTGATAATTCACCCCTCCACTTT. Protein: CASSEGGFDNSPLHF.